The T cell receptor (beta chain) under discussion was sequenced for a study of blood T cell repertoires in COVID-19. Study in general: Samples representing acute and convalescent COVID-19 were sourced from the United States, Italy and Spain. PBMCs, B-cell-depleted T cells, or T cells were the source of the cDNA or gDNA that made up the material.

Seattle's cohort entered during active infection and was followed longitudinally. Between the trimmed V and J ends, which lost 0 bases and 5 bases, there was a span of 14 bases. Germline CDR1 reads SGDLS; CDR2 reads YYNGEE. The CDR3 is 15 residues long. Profiling relied on immunoSEQ multiplex PCR, and the TCRdb table lists in-frame clones only, not all of them. The repertoire holds 250,000 to 350,000 clones, with 90% as singletons. This TCR came from a woman aged 50 to 60 with COVID-19, enrolled during active disease. Sequenced: peripheral blood. The genes are TRBV9 and TRBJ1-1; tentatively, D is TRBD1 (5 bases). CDR3 sequence reads: CASSVGRGGGTEAFF. The DNA of the CDR3 is TGTGCCAGCAGCGTAGGTCGGGGCGGAGGGACTGAAGCTTTCTTT.